These T cell receptor beta chains were read from a single sample in a study of naive and memory T cell subsets. Each CDR3 protein gets one entry after TCRdb re-called the UMI-ligation and nested PCR reads with MiXCR. Here the sample spans tens of thousands of distinct CDR3 sequences, approximately 10% being singletons. Material: skin, obtained from a tuberculin skin test site. All receptors derive from an adult in good health. Both conserved end residues are part of each CDR3. A D gene is named only where the DNA matches it firmly. Clone sizes are given selectively: once, few, many, or a class where the clone is expanded.

cdr3_nt: TGCAGCGCCTCCAGGGGCCCTACCTACGAGCAGTACTTC; cdr3_aa: CSASRGPTYEQYF; v_call: TRBV29-1; clone_size: many; d_call: NA; j_call: TRBJ2-7
cdr3_nt: TGCAGCGTTGATTCCGGGGACTCCTACAATGAGCAGTTCTTC; cdr3_aa: CSVDSGDSYNEQFF; v_call: TRBV29-1; clone_size: many; d_call: NA; j_call: TRBJ2-1
cdr3_nt: TGTGCCAGCAGCCGGACAAGTCAGCCCCAGCATTTT; cdr3_aa: CASSRTSQPQHF; v_call: TRBV12-3/TRBV12-4; clone_size: many; d_call: NA; j_call: TRBJ1-5
cdr3_nt: TGCGCCAGCAGCTTGGGTCAGGATGGGGCACCCCTCCACTTT; cdr3_aa: CASSLGQDGAPLHF; v_call: TRBV5-1; clone_size: NA; d_call: NA; j_call: TRBJ1-6
cdr3_nt: TGCAGTGCTAGCCAGTCCAAGGGGCCGAGGACTGAAGCTTTCTTT; cdr3_aa: CSASQSKGPRTEAFF; v_call: TRBV20-1; clone_size: few; d_call: NA; j_call: TRBJ1-1
cdr3_nt: TGTGCCAGCAGTTGGGCCGCCCCCCAGTCGGTGGATACGCAGTATTTT; cdr3_aa: CASSWAAPQSVDTQYF; v_call: TRBV12-3/TRBV12-4; clone_size: NA; d_call: NA; j_call: TRBJ2-3
cdr3_nt: TGCGCCAGCAGCCAACCGGGACTAGGCGCCAATGAGCAGTTCTTC; cdr3_aa: CASSQPGLGANEQFF; v_call: TRBV5-1; clone_size: NA; d_call: TRBD2; j_call: TRBJ2-1
cdr3_nt: TGTGCCACCAGTGACGAGACAGTAATCGAGACCCAGTACTTC; cdr3_aa: CATSDETVIETQYF; v_call: TRBV24-1; clone_size: NA; d_call: NA; j_call: TRBJ2-5
cdr3_nt: TGTGCCAGCTGGGCGAACACTGAAGCTTTCTTT; cdr3_aa: CASWANTEAFF; v_call: TRBV2; clone_size: NA; d_call: NA; j_call: TRBJ1-1
cdr3_nt: TGTGCCAGCAGTGTTCAGTCCTACGAGCAGTACTTC; cdr3_aa: CASSVQSYEQYF; v_call: TRBV28; clone_size: many; d_call: NA; j_call: TRBJ2-7
cdr3_nt: TGTGTCAGCAGCCAGATCATAGCGGGAGGGCGGGGAGATACGCAGTATTTT; cdr3_aa: CVSSQIIAGGRGDTQYF; v_call: TRBV7-2; clone_size: once; d_call: TRBD2; j_call: TRBJ2-3
cdr3_nt: TGTGCCTGGAGTTGGGGGAGTTATGGCTACACCTTC; cdr3_aa: CAWSWGSYGYTF; v_call: TRBV30; clone_size: NA; d_call: NA; j_call: TRBJ1-2
cdr3_nt: TGTGCCAGCATGGTTGCGGATTCACCCCTCCACTTT; cdr3_aa: CASMVADSPLHF; v_call: TRBV25-1; clone_size: few; d_call: NA; j_call: TRBJ1-6
cdr3_nt: TGCAGCGTTGAAATGGCGACGGGGGAAGAGACCCAGTACTTC; cdr3_aa: CSVEMATGEETQYF; v_call: TRBV29-1; clone_size: many; d_call: NA; j_call: TRBJ2-5
cdr3_nt: TGTGCCAGCAGTGGATTGACAGGGGACGGCACCGGGGAGCTGTTTTTT; cdr3_aa: CASSGLTGDGTGELFF; v_call: TRBV25-1; clone_size: many; d_call: TRBD1; j_call: TRBJ2-2
cdr3_nt: TGCAGTGCTAGCCCCGGACTAGCGGGGAACACCGGGGAGCTGTTTTTT; cdr3_aa: CSASPGLAGNTGELFF; v_call: TRBV20-1; clone_size: few; d_call: TRBD2; j_call: TRBJ2-2
cdr3_nt: TGTGCCAGCAGCTCGTTAGGGGCGGGGAGTCAAGAGACCCAGTACTTC; cdr3_aa: CASSSLGAGSQETQYF; v_call: TRBV7-9; clone_size: NA; d_call: NA; j_call: TRBJ2-5
cdr3_nt: TGCGCCAGCAGCCGTCACCGGGACGGACGCTCCTACGAGCAGTACTTC; cdr3_aa: CASSRHRDGRSYEQYF; v_call: TRBV4-1; clone_size: many; d_call: NA; j_call: TRBJ2-7
cdr3_nt: TGTGCCAGTCTAGGCGGAAGCGGGGAGCTGTTTTTT; cdr3_aa: CASLGGSGELFF; v_call: TRBV19; clone_size: NA; d_call: NA; j_call: TRBJ2-2
cdr3_nt: TGTGCCAGCAGGGGGCTGCGGGGGAGCGGGGAGCTGTTTTTT; cdr3_aa: CASRGLRGSGELFF; v_call: TRBV2; clone_size: few; d_call: TRBD2; j_call: TRBJ2-2
cdr3_nt: TGTGCCAGCTCACCAGAGACAGGGGGCTATCAGCCCCAGCATTTT; cdr3_aa: CASSPETGGYQPQHF; v_call: TRBV18; clone_size: NA; d_call: TRBD1; j_call: TRBJ1-5
cdr3_nt: TGTGCCAGCAGTTTATCCCTAATCCGCGGACAAGACTATGGCTACACCTTC; cdr3_aa: CASSLSLIRGQDYGYTF; v_call: TRBV27; clone_size: NA; d_call: NA; j_call: TRBJ1-2
cdr3_nt: TGCGCCAGCAGCGCCCGCCAGGCAGATACGCAGTATTTT; cdr3_aa: CASSARQADTQYF; v_call: TRBV5-1; clone_size: few; d_call: NA; j_call: TRBJ2-3
cdr3_nt: TGTGCCAGCAGTATCGCCGGGGTGAGCAATCAGCCCCAGCATTTT; cdr3_aa: CASSIAGVSNQPQHF; v_call: TRBV6-5; clone_size: few; d_call: NA; j_call: TRBJ1-5
cdr3_nt: TGCGCCAGCGGGCGGTCCGGGACAGGGGAAGAAAAACTGTTTTTT; cdr3_aa: CASGRSGTGEEKLFF; v_call: TRBV5-1; clone_size: NA; d_call: TRBD1; j_call: TRBJ1-4
cdr3_nt: TGCGCCAGCAGCCTCAGGGGCACTGAAGCTTTCTTT; cdr3_aa: CASSLRGTEAFF; v_call: TRBV5-1; clone_size: many; d_call: NA; j_call: TRBJ1-1
cdr3_nt: TGCGCCAGCAAATTGTCCGACGGGGGCAATCAGCCCCAGCATTTT; cdr3_aa: CASKLSDGGNQPQHF; v_call: TRBV5-1; clone_size: NA; d_call: NA; j_call: TRBJ1-5
cdr3_nt: TGCAGTGCGAGACCACGGAGTGGGGACAGGGTGTTTTCGATGAGGAATTCACCCCTCCACTTT; cdr3_aa: CSARPRSGDRVFSMRNSPLHF; v_call: TRBV20-1; clone_size: NA; d_call: TRBD1; j_call: TRBJ1-6
cdr3_nt: TGCGCCAGCTCGGCCGGGACTACGCGATCAAATGAGCAGTTCTTC; cdr3_aa: CASSAGTTRSNEQFF; v_call: TRBV5-1; clone_size: many; d_call: TRBD2; j_call: TRBJ2-1
cdr3_nt: TGTGCCAGCAGCTTGATGAGTAATAATTCACCCCTCCACTTT; cdr3_aa: CASSLMSNNSPLHF; v_call: TRBV7-2; clone_size: many; d_call: NA; j_call: TRBJ1-6
cdr3_nt: TGCGCCAGCAGCTTTTCCGGGGTAGTTAATGAGCAGTTCTTC; cdr3_aa: CASSFSGVVNEQFF; v_call: TRBV5-1; clone_size: many; d_call: NA; j_call: TRBJ2-1
cdr3_nt: TGCAGCGTTGCCACAGGGAACAGGCGAGATACGCAGTATTTT; cdr3_aa: CSVATGNRRDTQYF; v_call: TRBV29-1; clone_size: medium-sized; d_call: NA; j_call: TRBJ2-3